These 29 T cell receptor beta chains originate from one sample sequenced in a study of blood T cell repertoires in COVID-19. The assay was immunoSEQ multiplex PCR, and TCRdb's table has in-frame clones only and misses some. The table shows tens of thousands of clones, with about nine tenths occurring only once. The specimen was peripheral blood. The receptors were gathered from a human donor with active COVID-19. The donor label of this sample is uncertain.

This rearrangement joins TRBV27 to TRBJ2-7; tentatively, D is TRBD2 (6 bases). From germline, CDR1 is MNHEY and CDR2 SMNVEV (reference sequence). CDR3 length equals 17 residues. V lost 9 bases, J lost 1 base, and 25 bases lay in between. CDR3 region: CASSHTIGAGTSYEQYF. The CDR3 DNA reads as TGTGCCAGTAGTCATACTATTGGGGCGGGAACTTCCTACGAGCAGTACTTC.

The chain carries TRBV7-9 and TRBJ2-7; D possibly corresponds to TRBD1 (6 bases). From germline, CDR1 is SEHNR and CDR2 FQNEAQ (reference sequence). CDR3 length equals 13 residues. V lost 3 bases, J lost 5 bases, and 11 bases lay in between. The CDR3 spells CASSFLTGDEQYF. CDR3 in DNA: TGTGCCAGCAGCTTTCTGACAGGCGACGAGCAGTACTTC.

The rearrangement joins TRBV15 to TRBJ2-7; TRBD1 matches 8 bases. The V gene end was trimmed by 7 bases and the J gene end by 0 bases; junction bases not matched to a gene: 5. CDR3 length: 14 residues. Germline CDR1 and CDR2: LNHNV and YYDKDF (reference sequence). The DNA of the CDR3 is TGTGCCACCACTCGGACAGGGAGCTCCTACGAGCAGTACTTC. Translated: CATTRTGSSYEQYF.

The gene calls are TRBV11-2 and TRBJ2-2, with a possible D match to TRBD1 (6 bases). Germline V gene lookup returns CDR1 SGHAT and CDR2 FQNNGV. The V end was cut by 4 bases, the J end by 6 bases, with 12 bases between. CDR3 length: 14 residues. The CDR3 bases are TGTGCCAGCAGCTCAACCAGGGGCGCCGGGGAGCTGTTTTTT. It encodes CASSSTRGAGELFF. Complete variable domain (other parts from reference TRBV11-2 and TRBJ2-2): EAGVAQSPRYKIIEKRQSVAFWCNPISGHATLYWYQQILGQGPKLLIQFQNNGVVDDSQLPKDRFSAERLKGVDSTLKIQPAKLEDSAVYLCASSSTRGAGELFFGEGSRLTVL.

This sequence joins TRBV28 and TRBJ2-7; D is unclear. The V and J ends lost 5 bases and 3 bases respectively, with 8 bases between them. Germline V lookup: CDR1 MDHEN, CDR2 SYDVKM. The length of the CDR3 is 12 residues. The CDR3 spells CASSLGIYEQYF. DNA for the CDR3: TGTGCCAGCAGTCTAGGCATCTACGAGCAGTACTTC.

The V call is TRBV7-3, the J call TRBJ2-1, with a tentative D call TRBD2 (5 bases). Germline-derived CDR1 and CDR2 are SGHTA and FQGTGA. CDR3 length: 13 residues. The V end was cut by 5 bases, the J end by 10 bases, with 15 bases between. As DNA, the CDR3 is TGTGCCAGCAGCCCCCCGGGGAGTGGGGAGCAGTTCTTC. It specifies CASSPPGSGEQFF.

The chain has TRBV11-2 and TRBJ2-3; 7 nucleotides match TRBD2. This CDR3 has 16 amino acids. The germline V gene encodes CDR1 SGHAT and CDR2 FQNNGV. V lost 3 bases and J lost 0; bases outside the gene matches: 6. As DNA, the CDR3 is TGTGCCAGCAGCTTTAGAGGGAGGGCCAGCACAGATACGCAGTATTTT. The encoded protein is CASSFRGRASTDTQYF. Variable domain in full (rest from reference TRBV11-2 and TRBJ2-3): EAGVAQSPRYKIIEKRQSVAFWCNPISGHATLYWYQQILGQGPKLLIQFQNNGVVDDSQLPKDRFSAERLKGVDSTLKIQPAKLEDSAVYLCASSFRGRASTDTQYFGPGTRLTVL.

The chain carries TRBV9 and TRBJ2-1; possible D gene TRBD1, 7 bases. Germline assignment: CDR1 SGDLS and CDR2 YYNGEE. This CDR3 contains 15 residues. V dropped 4 bases and J dropped 6 bases, with 17 bases sitting between them. In DNA form, the CDR3 reads TGTGCCAGCAGCACCTCACCCCAGGGGGGCAATGAGCAGTTCTTC. Translating gives CASSTSPQGGNEQFF.

V and J are TRBV25-1 and TRBJ2-7; 10 bases line up with TRBD1. Germline V CDR1 and CDR2: MGHDK, SYGVNS. J gave up 3 bases and V 6 bases, and 8 bases lay outside the gene matches. The CDR3 consists of 15 residues. CDR3 residues: CASSDPGTGVYEQYF. The CDR3 DNA reads TGTGCCAGCAGCGACCCCGGGACAGGGGTCTACGAGCAGTACTTC.

V and J are TRBV28 and TRBJ2-5, with 10 positions matching TRBD1. The CDR3 sequence is 13 residues long. Germline CDR1 and CDR2: MDHEN and SYDVKM. V trimming: 9 bases; J trimming: 4 bases; junction bases outside the gene matches: 5. In nucleotides, the CDR3 is TGTGCCAGTCGGACAGGGGGGGGAGAGACCCAGTACTTC. It encodes CASRTGGGETQYF.

Only one count was recorded for this clone. This sequence joins TRBV2 and TRBJ2-6; D ambiguous. The CDR3 is made up of 13 amino acids. V lost 4 bases, J lost 3 bases, and 4 bases lay in between. CDR1 and CDR2 from the germline V gene are SNHLY and FYNNEI. DNA for the CDR3: TGTGCCAGCAGTGGAGATGGGGCCAACGTCCTGACTTTC. Translated: CASSGDGANVLTF.

The V gene is TRBV3-1 (or the pseudogene TRBV3-2), the J gene TRBJ2-5, with a weak D call TRBD2 (6 bases). Per germline, CDR1 LGHDT and CDR2 YNNKEL (reference sequence). CDR3 length equals 16 residues. V lost 0 bases and J 5 bases, leaving 16 bases between the germline ends. CDR3 loop: CASSQDVGGGPETQYF. DNA of the CDR3: TGTGCCAGCAGCCAAGACGTGGGTGGAGGGCCGGAGACCCAGTACTTC.

This chain uses TRBV4-1 with TRBJ1-5; 9 bases agree with TRBD1. CDR1 is MGHRA, CDR2 YSYEKL, per germline. V lost 4 bases and J lost 0; bases outside the gene matches: 10. This CDR3 spans 18 amino acids. Here the CDR3 reads CASSPHTGTGFSNQPQHF. The DNA for the CDR3 is TGCGCCAGCAGCCCCCACACCGGGACAGGGTTTAGCAATCAGCCCCAGCATTTT.

The chain has TRBV9 and TRBJ2-2, with D perhaps TRBD1 (5 bases). The CDR3 length is 15 residues. Deletions cut 0 bases from V and 0 bases from J, with 6 bases between. Looked up from germline, CDR1 is SGDLS and CDR2 is YYNGEE. In nucleotides, the CDR3 is TGTGCCAGCAGCGTAGGGGGCGCGAACACCGGGGAGCTGTTTTTT. Translating gives CASSVGGANTGELFF.

The J gene is TRBJ2-1, the V gene TRBV4-3; TRBD2 agrees at 7 bases. CDR3 size: 16 residues. The V and J ends lost 1 base and 4 bases, in that order; junction bases with no gene match: 7. From germline, CDR1 is LGHNA and CDR2 YSLEER. Here the CDR3 DNA reads TGCGCCAGCAGCCAAGTTGATGGTAGCGGGTACAATGAGCAGTTCTTC. It is translated as CASSQVDGSGYNEQFF.

This chain links TRBV10-1 with TRBJ1-4; 9 nucleotides match TRBD1. The V and J ends lost 6 bases and 8 bases, in that order; junction bases with no gene match: 4. The CDR3 runs to 13 residues. Germline loops: CDR1 WNHNN, CDR2 SYGVQD (reference sequence). The CDR3 nucleotides read TGCGCCAGCAGCCCCGGGACAGGGGAAAAACTGTTTTTT. Its protein product is CASSPGTGEKLFF.

CDR3 amino acids: CATSDPRPTSGPSTDTQYF. CDR3 coding DNA: TGTGCCACCAGTGATCCACGCCCGACTAGCGGGCCCTCCACAGATACGCAGTATTTT. V is TRBV24-1 and J is TRBJ2-3, with TRBD2 identical over 10 bases. This CDR3 contains 19 residues. V gave up 3 bases and J gave up 2 bases; unmatched junction bases: 13. Looked up from germline, CDR1 is KGHDR and CDR2 is SFDVKD.

The gene calls are TRBV28 and TRBJ2-6; unclear D gene. The CDR3 covers 14 residues. V lost 7 bases and J 1 base, leaving 8 bases between the germline ends. The germline CDR1 and CDR2 sequences are MDHEN and SYDVKM. CDR3 in amino acids: CASISQSGANVLTF. The DNA for the CDR3 is TGTGCCAGCATAAGCCAATCTGGGGCCAACGTCCTGACTTTC. Using reference TRBV28 and TRBJ2-6 for the parts outside the CDR3, the full variable domain is DVKVTQSSRYLVKRTGEKVFLECVQDMDHENMFWYRQDPGLGLRLIYFSYDVKMKEKGDIPEGYSVSREKKERFSLILESASTNQTSMYLCASISQSGANVLTFGAGSRLTVL.

This clone was observed once. The CDR3 loop is CSVDTELEDTQYF. The CDR3 nucleotides read TGCAGCGTTGATACGGAGTTAGAAGATACGCAGTATTTT. The rearrangement links TRBV29-1 to TRBJ2-3; D not resolved. The germline V gene encodes CDR1 SQVTM and CDR2 ANQGSEA. The ends were cut back, 3 bases at V and 5 bases at J, with 12 bases in the middle. This CDR3 is built from 13 residues.

This clone was detected once. This chain uses TRBV29-1 with TRBJ1-5, with D unclear. CDR3 size: 14 residues. Trimming took off 6 bases at V and 6 bases at J, with 18 bases between the two ends. Germline V gene data show CDR1 as SQVTM and CDR2 as ANQGSEA. Here the CDR3 reads CSVRAGSKTQPQHF. CDR3 in DNA: TGCAGCGTCAGAGCGGGTTCTAAAACTCAGCCCCAGCATTTT.

This sequence joins TRBV7-3 and TRBJ2-6; D not certain. The V gene's germline CDR1 is SGHTA and CDR2 FQGTGA. V was trimmed by 1 base and J by 2 bases, leaving 6 bases between them. The CDR3 length is 15 residues. The CDR3 nucleotides are TGTGCCAGCAGCTTAAGCCAGACTGGGGCCAACGTCCTGACTTTC. Residues: CASSLSQTGANVLTF.

V gene TRBV4-2 combines with J gene TRBJ2-3, with 11 positions matching TRBD2. V gave up 1 base and J gave up 1 base; unmatched junction bases: 13. Germline lookup yields CDR1 LGHNA and CDR2 YNFKEQ. The CDR3 spans 20 residues. The chain's CDR3 is CASSQAPGLAVSEGTDTQYF. The CDR3 DNA sequence: TGTGCCAGCAGCCAAGCTCCGGGACTAGCGGTTTCTGAGGGCACAGATACGCAGTATTTT.

The chain has TRBV19 and TRBJ1-6, with TRBD1 matching over 8 bases. V lost 3 bases and J lost 10; bases outside the gene matches: 8. The CDR3 totals 15 residues. CDR1 is LNHDA, CDR2 SQIVND, per germline (reference sequence). CDR3: CASSIGGQGRSPLHF. The CDR3 DNA is TGTGCCAGTAGTATTGGTGGACAGGGTCGGTCACCCCTCCACTTT.

The V and J genes are TRBV7-2 and TRBJ1-4; the D is unclear. This CDR3 comprises 17 residues. Germline V CDR1 and CDR2: SGHTA, FQGNSA. V lost 5 bases to trimming and J lost 4 bases, with 20 bases between them. The CDR3 sequence is CASSPRRADSINEKLFF. Written as DNA, the CDR3 is TGTGCCAGCAGCCCCAGGAGGGCGGATTCTATTAATGAAAAACTGTTTTTT.

The chain is built from TRBV27 and TRBJ2-1; perhaps TRBD2 as D (5 bases). Germline-derived CDR1 and CDR2 are MNHEY and SMNVEV (reference sequence). V dropped 4 bases and J dropped 0 bases, with 13 bases sitting between them. The CDR3 length is 16 residues. As DNA, the CDR3 is TGTGCCAGCAGTTCACATGGCCGGGGCTCCTACAATGAGCAGTTCTTC. Protein: CASSSHGRGSYNEQFF.

The V call is TRBV5-1, the J call TRBJ2-3, with D maybe TRBD2 (6 bases). The CDR3 length is 14 residues. The V end lost 2 bases, the J end lost 0 bases, and 7 bases lay between the germline ends. The germline V gene has CDR1 SGHRS and CDR2 YFSETQ. The CDR3 nucleotides are TGCGCCAGCAGCTTTAGCGGCAGCACAGATACGCAGTATTTT. This gives the protein CASSFSGSTDTQYF.

The V call is TRBV5-6, the J call TRBJ2-1; 10 bases align to TRBD2. CDR1 is SGHDT and CDR2 is YYEEEE in the germline V gene. Trimming took 0 bases from V and 2 from J; bases not matched to a gene: 5. The CDR3 contains 17 residues. CDR3 DNA: TGTGCCAGCAGCTTGGAGGGTAGCGGGAGGACCTACAATGAGCAGTTCTTC. Translated: CASSLEGSGRTYNEQFF.

The chain links TRBV15 to TRBJ1-5; D is uncertain. Germline V gives CDR1 LNHNV, CDR2 YYDKDF (reference sequence). CDR3 length equals 17 residues. The V end lost 1 base, the J end lost 3 bases, and 16 bases lay between the germline ends. DNA of the CDR3: TGTGCCACCAGCAGAGTTCATGGAGCCAATATCAATCAGCCCCAGCATTTT. Translated: CATSRVHGANINQPQHF.

This clone was recorded once. J is TRBJ2-2 and V is TRBV19, with D unclear. Germline V gives CDR1 LNHDA, CDR2 SQIVND (reference sequence). CDR3 size: 13 residues. V gave up 8 bases and J gave up 3 bases, with 10 bases separating them. The CDR3 DNA is TGTGCCAGTGCGCAAAGCTACACCGGGGAGCTGTTTTTT. Amino acid sequence: CASAQSYTGELFF.